A single sample is the source of the 14 T cell receptor beta chains below, sequenced in a study of Graves' ophthalmopathy and Graves' hyperthyroidism. Amplification targeted the TCR beta CDR3 regions, with RNA transcripts as the source material. Following a first-round RT-PCR that used HTBI primers, a second-round multiplex PCR was carried out. TCRdb re-called the multiplex PCR reads through MiXCR, storing one row per CDR3 protein. The profile covers hundreds of thousands of distinct CDR3 sequences, with roughly 41% appearing a single time and around 3.3% taken by the ten largest. The specimen sequenced was peripheral blood. These receptors were collected from an adult man with Graves' ophthalmopathy.

In this sample, this clonotype turned up a few times. The chain recombines TRBV5-1 with TRBJ2-2; TRBD1 matches 10 bases. The CDR3 is made up of 16 amino acids. Germline loops: CDR1 SGHRS, CDR2 YFSETQ. After removal of 4 bases from V and 5 bases from J, the junction contained 8 bases not matched to a gene. Here the CDR3 reads CASSTGQGIGTGELFF. The CDR3 region has the DNA TGCGCCAGCAGCACGGGACAGGGGATAGGAACCGGGGAGCTGTTTTTT. The variable domain in full, completed from reference TRBV5-1 and TRBJ2-2, reads KAGVTQTPRYLIKTRGQQVTLSCSPISGHRSVSWYQQTPGQGLQFLFEYFSETQRNKGNFPGRFSGRQFSNSRSEMNVSTLELGDSALYLCASSTGQGIGTGELFFGEGSRLTVL.

In this sample, this clonotype turned up once. The rearrangement links TRBV11-2 to TRBJ2-7; D possibly corresponds to TRBD2 (6 bases). CDR3 length equals 14 residues. The V gene's germline CDR1 is SGHAT and CDR2 FQNNGV. Trimming removed 5 bases at V and 2 bases at J, with 13 bases between. The CDR3, as DNA: TGTGCCAGCAGCAACCGGGACTTTACCTACGAGCAGTACTTC. This sequence encodes CASSNRDFTYEQYF.

In this sample, this clonotype turned up many times. The V call is TRBV9, the J call TRBJ1-4; D is possibly TRBD1 (5 bases). Germline CDR1 and CDR2: SGDLS and YYNGEE. The CDR3 totals 16 residues. V was shortened by 2 bases and J by 8 bases, with 19 bases between the two germline ends. Written as DNA, the CDR3 is TGTGCCAGCAGCGTGTCCAGCAGCCGGGGGAGCGAAAAACTGTTTTTT. It is translated as CASSVSSSRGSEKLFF.

The chain joins TRBV7-2 to TRBJ2-2, with D possibly being TRBD1 (5 bases). Germline CDR1 SGHTA, CDR2 FQGNSA. This CDR3 contains 16 residues. V shed 3 bases and J shed 2 bases, with 13 bases lying between them. The CDR3 region is CASSLKTAGNTGELFF. The CDR3 nucleotides are TGTGCCAGCAGCTTGAAGACAGCAGGAAACACCGGGGAGCTGTTTTTT. The full variable domain, in which reference TRBV7-2 and TRBJ2-2 provide the parts outside the CDR3, is GAGVSQSPSNKVTEKGKDVELRCDPISGHTALYWYRQSLGQGLEFLIYFQGNSAPDKSGLPSDRFSAERTGGSVSTLTIQRTQQEDSAVYLCASSLKTAGNTGELFFGEGSRLTVL.

With respect to this clonotype: One end of the junction is discordant with germline, which a read error may explain. The V call is TRBV25-1, the J call TRBJ1-6; 8 bases are shared with TRBD1. Per the germline V gene, CDR1 is MGHDK and CDR2 is SYGVNS. The CDR3 sequence is 15 residues long. This CDR3 is CASSLYRGTNSPPHF. CDR3 in DNA: TGTGCCAGCTCACTCTACAGGGGGACTAATTCACCCCCCCACTTT.

J is TRBJ1-2 and V is TRBV19, with 10 bases matching TRBD1. The length of the CDR3 is 14 residues. Trimming at V came to 4 bases and at J to 12 bases, leaving 11 bases not matched to a gene. CDR1 and CDR2 (germline): LNHDA, SQIVND (reference sequence). The CDR3 DNA follows: TGTGCCAGTAGTACCCCCGGGACAGGGGATGGAAACACCTTC. Its translation: CASSTPGTGDGNTF.

As for this clonotype: The junction and the germline gene differ at one end; a read error may be behind it. The V call is TRBV6-2 or TRBV6-3, the J call TRBJ1-1; the D is unclear. The length of the CDR3 is 13 residues. Germline CDR1 and CDR2: MNHEY and SVGEGT. CDR3 in DNA: TGTGCCAGCAGTTTCCAGGCGGGCACTGAAGCTCTCTTT. It codes for CASSFQAGTEALF.

This clonotype was seen many times. The V call is TRBV4-2, the J call TRBJ2-5, with TRBD2 matching 11 bases. V shed 2 bases, J shed 5 bases, and the junction held 7 bases outside the gene matches. CDR1 and CDR2 from the germline V gene are LGHNA and YNFKEQ. The CDR3 has 16 amino acids. CDR3 nucleotides: TGTGCCAGCAGCCAACTTAGCGGGAGGGGACGGGAGACCCAGTACTTC. As protein: CASSQLSGRGRETQYF.

The V gene is TRBV7-9, the J gene TRBJ1-1; 7 bases are a match to TRBD1. Germline values: CDR1 SEHNR, CDR2 FQNEAQ (reference sequence). Trimming at V came to 11 bases and at J to 10 bases, leaving 13 bases not matched to a gene. This CDR3 is built from 12 residues. The chain's CDR3 is CASTPGGPAAFF. The CDR3 nucleotides read TGTGCCTCCACGCCAGGGGGTCCTGCAGCTTTCTTT.

In the case of this clonotype: A much larger clone lies one base from this, so it may be a read error. V is TRBV9 and J is TRBJ2-7; 10 bases line up with TRBD1. With V trimmed by 4 bases and J by 9 bases, 10 bases remained unmatched. Germline loops: CDR1 SGDLS, CDR2 YYNGEE. The CDR3 runs 14 residues. CDR3 sequence reads: CASSQRQGANGQYF. In DNA, the CDR3 is TGTGCCAGCAGCCAGCGACAGGGGGCAAACGGGCAGTACTTC. The full variable domain, completed using reference TRBV9 and TRBJ2-7, is DSGVTQTPKHLITATGQRVTLRCSPRSGDLSVYWYQQSLDQGLQFLIQYYNGEERAKGNILERFSAQQFPDLHSELNLSSLELGDSALYFCASSQRQGANGQYFGPGTRLTVT.

The sample holds a few counts of this clonotype. The chain couples TRBV13 to TRBJ2-7, with D unresolved. Germline V lookup: CDR1 PRHDT, CDR2 FYEKMQ (reference sequence). Trimming cost V 8 bases and J 5 bases, with 19 bases left between them. The CDR3 sequence is 14 residues long. The CDR3 reads CASSPPMGTHEQYF. The CDR3 DNA reads TGTGCCAGCTCACCACCGATGGGAACCCACGAGCAGTACTTC.

The CDR3 reads CSARDLHRGPRGNYGYTF. The CDR3 region has the DNA TGCAGTGCTAGAGATCTTCACAGGGGGCCTCGTGGGAACTATGGCTACACCTTC. The chain has TRBV20-1 and TRBJ1-2; 9 nucleotides align to TRBD1. Germline CDR1 reads DFQATT; CDR2 reads SNEGSKA (reference sequence). V dropped 0 bases and J dropped 2; count of bases not matched to a gene: 13. The CDR3 spans 18 residues.

There are many counts of this clonotype. The chain recombines TRBV10-3 with TRBJ1-1; D perhaps matches TRBD1 (5 bases). The CDR3 consists of 13 residues. CDR1 is ENHRY and CDR2 is SYGVKD in the germline V gene. V was clipped by 5 bases and J by 4 bases, with 11 bases between them. For the CDR3, the DNA is TGTGCCATCAGTCAGGGCCGGGCCACTGAAGCTTTCTTT. Residues: CAISQGRATEAFF.

CDR3: CSVEGLLGNTIYF. The CDR3 nucleotides are TGCAGCGTTGAAGGGTTACTCGGAAACACCATATATTTT. The V gene is TRBV29-1, the J gene TRBJ1-3; D is ambiguous. This CDR3 contains 13 residues. V was clipped by 1 base and J by 4 bases, with 8 bases between them. CDR1 and CDR2 (germline): SQVTM, ANQGSEA.